This T cell receptor (beta chain) came from a study of T cell repertoires in cytomegalovirus infection. Overall study context: Signatures in public TCR beta sequences pointed to both CMV infection and matching HLA type.

TCRdb re-derived calls from the reads in MiXCR, one entry per CDR3 protein. The table includes about 180,000 distinct CDR3 sequences, about 18% detected once. General study points: CMV-specific TCR beta clonotypes restricted by HLA-C were the ones dominating the ex vivo response. CMV carriers having the relevant HLA were flagged by cumulative public TCR beta family frequency.

The germline gives CDR1 SQVTM, CDR2 ANQGSEA. CDR3 length equals 14 residues. Trimming took 4 bases from V and 4 from J; bases not matched to a gene: 8. A note on this clonotype: What it recognizes is unknown.

The TCR sequence derives from a human donor in good health (CMV status not recorded). Some clones in this sample may be carry-over from other donors' samples. This chain links TRBV29-1 with TRBJ2-7; TRBD1 agrees at 9 bases. The source material was CD8+ T cells from PBMCs. The CDR3 nucleotides are TGCAGCGTTGTGGATAAGGGACAGGGTTACGAGCAGTACTTC. It yields the protein CSVVDKGQGYEQYF.